These 32 T cell receptor beta chains were all obtained from the same sample, sequenced in a study of T cell clonality in common variable immunodeficiency. Only in-frame clones appear in the TCRdb table, and some are missing; sequencing was by immunoSEQ multiplex PCR. The sample yields about 64,000 clones, without any singletons. Source material: peripheral blood mononuclear cells. The receptors shown here come from a person aged 18 to 70 in good health.

This clone was recorded at least ten times. The read stops 3 residues short of the end of the CDR3; the missing end is completed from the germline J gene. The chain combines TRBV10-1 with TRBJ2-3; D might be TRBD1 or TRBD2, each matching 7 bases. CDR1 and CDR2 from the germline V gene are WNHNN and SYGVQD (reference sequence). The CDR3 sequence is 13 residues long. The CDR3 region is CATGEGALSTQYF. The sequenced part of the CDR3 DNA is TGCGCCACCGGGGAGGGGGCTCTCTCCACG.

This clone was seen many times. Read sequence stops 3 residues before the CDR3 end, and the germline J gene provides the missing end. The chain recombines TRBV18 with TRBJ1-6; weak D call: TRBD1 (6 bases). The CDR3 runs 15 residues. V lost 4 bases to trimming and J lost 0 bases, with 7 bases between them. CDR1 is KGHSH, CDR2 LQKENI, per germline. The CDR3 reads CASSLDSSYNSPLHF. Partial CDR3 DNA: TGTGCCAGCTCACTGGACAGCTCCTATAATTCACCC.

As concerns this clone: The read is 3 residues too short to cover the CDR3 end, so that end is filled in from the germline J gene. The chain employs TRBV5-1 and TRBJ2-1; D possibly corresponds to TRBD2 (7 bases). This CDR3 is built from 16 residues. Per the germline V gene, CDR1 is SGHRS and CDR2 is YFSETQ. V lost 2 bases and J lost 7, with 19 bases in between. The CDR3 loop reads CASSFGGGTYKNEQFF. CDR3 DNA (partial): TGCGCCAGCAGCTTTGGGGGGGGCACCTACAAGAATGAG.

This clone was observed many times. The CDR3 is cut off 3 residues early in the read; its end comes from the germline J gene. V gene TRBV28 combines with J gene TRBJ1-1; D uncertain. V was clipped by 4 bases and J by 1 base, with 16 bases between them. The CDR3 has 16 residues. CDR1 and CDR2 from the germline V gene are MDHEN and SYDVKM. CDR3 DNA, as far as it was read: TGTGCCAGCAGTTCCCGGGTTTTCTCTCCGAACACTGAA. It encodes CASSSRVFSPNTE. The CDR3 reads in full as CASSSRVFSPNTEAFF.

This clone was seen many times. The read finishes 3 residues shy of the CDR3 end, and the germline J gene is used to complete it. The chain is built from TRBV5-1 and TRBJ2-2, with D unresolved. The CDR3 consists of 14 residues. Germline loops: CDR1 SGHRS, CDR2 YFSETQ. Trimming took 7 bases from V and 0 from J, leaving 10 bases between them. The CDR3 region is CASATDANTGELFF. The DNA read from the CDR3 is TGCGCCAGCGCTACAGACGCGAACACCGGGGAG.

This clone was found many times. The CDR3 end falls 3 residues outside the read, so it is completed with the germline J gene. J is TRBJ2-1 and V is TRBV20-1; 14 bases match TRBD2. The CDR3 has 20 amino acids. The germline gives CDR1 DFQATT, CDR2 SNEGSKA (reference sequence). J lost 0 bases, V lost 3 bases, and 13 bases had no gene match. The CDR3 bases that were read are TGCAGTGCTAGTGGGAGGGGACTAGCGGGAGCGGGGGCCTCCTACAATGAG. This codes for CSASGRGLAGAGASYNE. Given in full, the CDR3 is CSASGRGLAGAGASYNEQFF.

In its sample, this clone was seen many times. The sequenced fragment ends 3 residues before the CDR3 boundary, so the rest is inferred from the germline J gene. V gene TRBV14 combines with J gene TRBJ1-1; TRBD1 might be the D (6 bases). The V gene lost 5 bases and the J gene lost 0 bases, with 22 bases spanning the gap. The CDR3 runs 18 residues. Germline V CDR1 and CDR2: SGHDN, FVKESK. CDR3 in amino acids: CASSTLGGGTFVNTEAFF. Partial CDR3 DNA: TGTGCCAGCAGCACCCTAGGGGGGGGGACCTTCGTGAACACTGAA.

Ten or more counts support this clone. The read gets to within 3 residues of the CDR3 end, and the germline J gene fills in the rest. The gene calls are TRBV5-1 and TRBJ1-1; D is uncertain. Germline lookup yields CDR1 SGHRS and CDR2 YFSETQ. V was clipped by 0 bases and J by 0 bases, with 12 bases between them. CDR3 length: 16 residues. CDR3 bases read: TGCGCCAGCAGCTTGGCTTGGCCAGAAATGAACACTGAA. Translation: CASSLAWPEMNTE. The complete CDR3 protein is CASSLAWPEMNTEAFF.

This clone was recorded at least ten times. Read data end 3 residues before the CDR3 end; the end is taken from the germline J gene. The chain has TRBV5-1 and TRBJ1-4; D possibly corresponds to TRBD1 (5 bases). Deletions cut 1 base from V and 4 bases from J, with 8 bases between. This CDR3 has 14 residues. Germline V gene lookup returns CDR1 SGHRS and CDR2 YFSETQ. This CDR3 is CASSLRGSNEKLFF. The CDR3 DNA, read in part, is TGCGCCAGCAGCTTGCGGGGGAGTAATGAAAAA.

This clone has at least ten counts. With the read ending 3 residues before the CDR3 end, the germline J gene is used to fill in that end. This chain links TRBV5-1 with TRBJ2-6, with 7 bases lining up with TRBD1. After removal of 0 bases from V and 0 bases from J, the junction contained 3 bases not matched to a gene. Germline V gene sequence: CDR1 SGHRS, CDR2 YFSETQ. The CDR3 is made up of 17 amino acids. This CDR3 is CASSLGGQSSGANVLTF. The CDR3 DNA, read in part, is TGCGCCAGCAGCTTGGGGGGACAGAGCTCTGGGGCCAACGTC.

This clone was observed many times. The CDR3 is cut off 3 residues early in the read; its end comes from the germline J gene. This chain links TRBV20-1 with TRBJ1-1; D remains unclear. This CDR3 is 12 amino acids long. Germline V lookup: CDR1 DFQATT, CDR2 SNEGSKA (reference sequence). V shed 6 bases and J shed 3 bases, with 11 bases lying between them. Incomplete CDR3 DNA: TGCAGTGCCCCTTCGACATACACTGAA. It codes for CSAPSTYTE. In full, the CDR3 reads CSAPSTYTEAFF.

This clone showed up many times. The CDR3 end lies 3 residues beyond the end of the read and is filled in from the germline J gene. The gene calls are TRBV20-1 and TRBJ2-2; the match to TRBD1 covers 9 bases. Germline values: CDR1 DFQATT, CDR2 SNEGSKA (reference sequence). The CDR3 runs 15 residues. The CDR3 spells CSARDRNRGPEKLFF. The sequenced part of the CDR3 DNA is TGCAGTGCTAGAGATCGTAACAGGGGGCCGGAAAAG.

This clone was observed many times. The sequence runs out 3 residues before the end of the CDR3; the remainder is reconstructed from the germline J gene. The rearrangement uses TRBV7-6 and TRBJ2-7; TRBD2 might be the D (6 bases). This CDR3 comprises 16 residues. Germline V gene lookup returns CDR1 SGHVS and CDR2 FNYEAQ. V lost 5 bases and J 0 bases, leaving 17 bases between the germline ends. The CDR3 reads CASSPGTPEHSYEQYF. CDR3 DNA (partial): TGTGCCAGCAGCCCCGGGACTCCTGAACACTCCTACGAG.

The table lists this clone with many counts. The read terminates 3 residues ahead of where the CDR3 ends, so the germline J gene completes it. This chain joins TRBV19 and TRBJ2-2, with TRBD1 matching over 9 bases. The CDR3 loop spans 15 amino acids. The V and J ends lost 5 bases and 4 bases, in that order; junction bases with no gene match: 5. Germline V lookup: CDR1 LNHDA, CDR2 SQIVND (reference sequence). The DNA read from the CDR3 is TGTGCCAGTAGTCCCGGGACAGGGACCACCGGGGAG. Amino acid sequence: CASSPGTGTTGE. The full CDR3 protein is CASSPGTGTTGELFF. Variable domain in full (rest from reference TRBV19 and TRBJ2-2): DGGITQSPKYLFRKEGQNVTLSCEQNLNHDAMYWYRQDPGQGLRLIYYSQIVNDFQKGDIAEGYSVSREKKESFPLTVTSAQKNPTAFYLCASSPGTGTTGELFFGEGSRLTVL.

This clone was found many times. The read ends 3 residues before the CDR3 terminus; that terminus is restored from the germline J gene. The chain couples TRBV7-8 to TRBJ2-7; no clear D gene. This CDR3 has 14 residues. Germline CDR1 reads SGHVS; CDR2 reads FQNEAQ. V lost 2 bases and J lost 2, with 10 bases in between. Here the CDR3 reads CASSLMASAYEQYF. The part of the CDR3 DNA that was read is TGTGCCAGCAGCTTAATGGCAAGTGCCTACGAG.

This clone was seen at least ten times. The CDR3 extends 3 residues past the end of the read, so its final part is completed from the germline J gene. The chain joins TRBV2 to TRBJ2-7; 7 nucleotides match TRBD2. V lost 11 bases, J lost 3 bases, and 10 bases stayed unmatched. CDR3 size: 13 residues. CDR1 and CDR2 from the germline V gene are SNHLY and FYNNEI. The covered CDR3 bases are TGTGCCCTTGGGCGGGAGCCCGACTACGAG. Translating gives CALGREPDYE. The full CDR3 protein is CALGREPDYEQYF.

This clone showed up many times. Read coverage stops 3 residues before the CDR3 terminus; the germline J gene supplies the remainder. This chain connects TRBV7-6 to TRBJ2-7; 7 bases align to TRBD1. Unmatched junction bases numbered 11, after V lost 5 bases and J lost 1 base. The CDR3 extends over 16 amino acids. Germline V gene data show CDR1 as SGHVS and CDR2 as FNYEAQ. Here the CDR3 reads CASSPMVGTASYEQYF. The DNA read from the CDR3 is TGTGCCAGCAGCCCAATGGTCGGGACAGCATCCTACGAG.

This clone was seen many times. The read is 3 residues too short to cover the CDR3 end, so that end is filled in from the germline J gene. The chain recombines TRBV4-1 with TRBJ1-1; no firm D call. The CDR3 length is 13 residues. V lost 6 bases, J lost 3 bases, and 11 bases lay in between. CDR1 and CDR2 from the germline V gene are MGHRA and YSYEKL. CDR3 amino acids: CASREGRDTEAFF. Partial CDR3 DNA: TGCGCCAGCAGGGAAGGAAGGGACACTGAA.

This clone was observed many times. CDR3 DNA (partial): TGTGCCAGTGAGACAGGACTAGCGAGAGAGACC. Residues: CASETGLARET. The complete CDR3 sequence is CASETGLARETQYF. The rearrangement links TRBV28 to TRBJ2-5; 9 bases agree with TRBD2. The sequence runs out 3 residues before the end of the CDR3; the remainder is reconstructed from the germline J gene. Looked up from germline, CDR1 is MDHEN and CDR2 is SYDVKM. This CDR3 has 14 residues. V gave up 9 bases and J gave up 4 bases; unmatched junction bases: 9.

This clone was detected ten times or more. The CDR3 goes on 3 residues after the read ends, and that part is filled in from the germline J gene. V gene TRBV7-2 combines with J gene TRBJ2-7; tentatively, D is TRBD1 (6 bases). Germline loops: CDR1 SGHTA, CDR2 FQGNSA. The CDR3 is 15 residues long. The ends were cut back, 8 bases at V and 2 bases at J, with 19 bases in the middle. The covered CDR3 bases are TGTGCCAGCTCTACCTTGGGGGCCGGAGCCTACGAG. Its translation: CASSTLGAGAYE. The entire CDR3 is CASSTLGAGAYEQYF.

This clone occurred many times. From the germline J gene comes the end of the CDR3, since the read stops 3 residues before it. The V call is TRBV12-3 or TRBV12-4, the J call TRBJ2-2; D possibly corresponds to TRBD2 (6 bases). Trimming cost V 6 bases and J 7 bases, with 18 bases left between them. The CDR3 is made up of 15 amino acids. CDR3 bases read: TGTGCCAGCAGGCCTCCCTCGGGACTGCTCGGGGAG. It yields the protein CASRPPSGLLGE. In full, the CDR3 reads CASRPPSGLLGELFF.

This clone showed up many times. The CDR3 end lies 3 residues beyond the end of the read and is filled in from the germline J gene. The chain has TRBV10-3 and TRBJ1-1, with D tentatively TRBD1 (5 bases). Trimming stripped 6 bases from V and 1 base from J, with 15 bases between. The CDR3 has 15 amino acids. Per germline, CDR1 ENHRY and CDR2 SYGVKD. CDR3 in amino acids: CAISPRGTENTEAFF. CDR3 DNA (partial): TGTGCCATCAGCCCTCGGGGGACGGAGAACACTGAA.

This clone showed up many times. The read comes to an end 3 residues before the CDR3 does, leaving the germline J gene to fill in the end. The genes are TRBV19 and TRBJ2-3; unclear D gene. Trimming took off 9 bases at V and 0 bases at J, with 13 bases between the two ends. The CDR3 totals 14 residues. CDR1 is LNHDA and CDR2 is SQIVND in the germline V gene (reference sequence). Partial CDR3 DNA: TGTGCCAGCTCCATAAGCACTAGCACAGATACG. This sequence encodes CASSISTSTDT. The CDR3 reads in full as CASSISTSTDTQYF. Together with reference TRBV19 and TRBJ2-3, the CDR3 gives the full variable domain: DGGITQSPKYLFRKEGQNVTLSCEQNLNHDAMYWYRQDPGQGLRLIYYSQIVNDFQKGDIAEGYSVSREKKESFPLTVTSAQKNPTAFYLCASSISTSTDTQYFGPGTRLTVL.

This clone has ten or more counts. The CDR3 end lies 3 residues beyond the end of the read and is filled in from the germline J gene. The V and J genes are TRBV2 and TRBJ2-1; D is perhaps TRBD2 (5 bases). The CDR3 loop spans 13 amino acids. CDR1 is SNHLY and CDR2 is FYNNEI in the germline V gene. Trimming left V 7 bases short and J 6 bases short, with 13 bases between. The DNA read from the CDR3 is TGTGCCAGCACCCTTCGGGCGGGCAATGAG. It translates to CASTLRAGNE. The whole CDR3 region reads CASTLRAGNEQFF.

Details on this clone: Relative to the germline gene, one junction end is altered; a read error may explain this. The CDR3 end lies 3 residues beyond the end of the read and is filled in from the germline J gene. The chain joins TRBV19 to TRBJ2-7; D ambiguous. The CDR3 is 13 residues long. Germline V lookup: CDR1 LNHDA, CDR2 SQIVND (reference sequence). The CDR3 here is CTSSITARYEQYF. CDR3 DNA (partial): TGTACCAGTAGTATAACAGCCCGCTACGAG.

This clone was detected many times. Read sequence stops 3 residues before the CDR3 end, and the germline J gene provides the missing end. The chain couples TRBV5-6 to TRBJ1-2, with 11 bases matching TRBD1. The CDR3 spans 15 residues. The V gene end was trimmed by 3 bases and the J gene end by 4 bases; junction bases not matched to a gene: 5. Germline V gene sequence: CDR1 SGHDT, CDR2 YYEEEE. The sequenced CDR3 bases are TGTGCCAGCAGCTGGGGGACAGGGGGGTTCTATGGC. This translates into CASSWGTGGFYG. The entire CDR3 reads CASSWGTGGFYGYTF.

The sample holds many counts of this clone. Read coverage stops 3 residues before the CDR3 terminus; the germline J gene supplies the remainder. The chain couples TRBV6-1 to TRBJ2-5; 8 bases match TRBD1. Germline V lookup: CDR1 MNHNS, CDR2 SASEGT. With V trimmed by 1 base and J by 1 base, 2 bases remained unmatched. This CDR3 has 15 amino acids. The CDR3: CASSEGQGSQETQYF. The CDR3 DNA, read in part, is TGTGCCAGCAGTGAAGGACAGGGGAGCCAAGAGACC.

There are many counts of this clone. The CDR3 goes on 3 residues after the read ends, and that part is filled in from the germline J gene. J is TRBJ1-2 and V is TRBV30, with 7 bases matching TRBD1. The CDR3 runs to 15 residues. Germline V gene lookup returns CDR1 GTSNPN and CDR2 SVGIG (reference sequence). J gave up 1 base and V 4 bases, and 9 bases lay outside the gene matches. Partial CDR3 DNA: TGTGCCTGGAATTGGGGGACAGCAAGTAACTATGGC. As protein: CAWNWGTASNYG. Given in full, the CDR3 is CAWNWGTASNYGYTF.

At least ten counts were recorded for this clone. The sequenced fragment ends 3 residues before the CDR3 boundary, so the rest is inferred from the germline J gene. V and J are TRBV7-2 and TRBJ2-4; D uncertain. CDR1 is SGHTA, CDR2 FQGNSA, per germline. Trimming cost V 8 bases and J 2 bases, with 10 bases left between them. The length of the CDR3 is 13 residues. The CDR3 loop is CASSPEPKNIQYF. The covered CDR3 bases are TGTGCCAGCTCCCCAGAACCCAAAAACATT. The whole variable domain, filled in from reference TRBV7-2 and TRBJ2-4, reads GAGVSQSPSNKVTEKGKDVELRCDPISGHTALYWYRQSLGQGLEFLIYFQGNSAPDKSGLPSDRFSAERTGGSVSTLTIQRTQQEDSAVYLCASSPEPKNIQYFGAGTRLSVL.

In its sample, this clone was seen many times. The CDR3 extends 3 residues past the end of the read, so its final part is completed from the germline J gene. The V call is TRBV5-1, the J call TRBJ2-4, with D maybe TRBD1 (6 bases). Between the trimmed V and J ends, which lost 0 bases and 0 bases, there was a span of 10 bases. There are 16 residues in the CDR3. Germline V gives CDR1 SGHRS, CDR2 YFSETQ. CDR3 region: CASSLDTGIAKNIQYF. The DNA read from the CDR3 is TGCGCCAGCAGCTTGGATACAGGGATAGCCAAAAACATT.

This clone was observed many times. The CDR3 is cut off 3 residues early in the read; its end comes from the germline J gene. The V gene is TRBV9, the J gene TRBJ2-1, with 8 bases aligning to TRBD2. This CDR3 region has 16 residues. V trimming: 0 bases; J trimming: 5 bases; junction bases outside the gene matches: 7. Germline loops: CDR1 SGDLS, CDR2 YYNGEE. CDR3 region: CASSVVPRGGNNEQFF. The part of the CDR3 DNA that was read is TGTGCCAGCAGCGTAGTCCCTCGGGGGGGGAACAATGAG. Based on the CDR3 plus reference TRBV9 and TRBJ2-1, the full variable domain is DSGVTQTPKHLITATGQRVTLRCSPRSGDLSVYWYQQSLDQGLQFLIQYYNGEERAKGNILERFSAQQFPDLHSELNLSSLELGDSALYFCASSVVPRGGNNEQFFGPGTRLTVL.

This clone appeared many times. With the read ending 3 residues before the CDR3 end, the germline J gene is used to fill in that end. This chain connects TRBV28 to TRBJ2-7; 7 positions agree with TRBD1. Looked up from germline, CDR1 is MDHEN and CDR2 is SYDVKM. The J segment lost 0 bases and the V segment lost 3 bases, leaving 5 bases of the junction unmatched. This CDR3 has 15 residues. Here the CDR3 reads CASSFKGQHSYEQYF. The covered CDR3 bases are TGTGCCAGCAGTTTTAAGGGACAGCACTCCTACGAG.